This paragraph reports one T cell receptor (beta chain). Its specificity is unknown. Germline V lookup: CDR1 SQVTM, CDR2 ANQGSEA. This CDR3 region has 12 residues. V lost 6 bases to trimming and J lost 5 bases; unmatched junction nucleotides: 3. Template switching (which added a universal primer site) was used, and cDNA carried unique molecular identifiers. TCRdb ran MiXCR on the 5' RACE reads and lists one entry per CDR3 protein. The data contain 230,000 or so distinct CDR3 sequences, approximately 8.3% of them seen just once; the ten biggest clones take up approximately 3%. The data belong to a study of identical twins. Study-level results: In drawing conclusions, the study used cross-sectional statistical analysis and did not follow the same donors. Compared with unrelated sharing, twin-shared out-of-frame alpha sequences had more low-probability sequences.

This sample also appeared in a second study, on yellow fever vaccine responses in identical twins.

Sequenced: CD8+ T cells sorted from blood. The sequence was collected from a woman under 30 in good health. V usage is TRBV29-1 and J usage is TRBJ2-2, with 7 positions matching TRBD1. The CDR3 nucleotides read TGCAGCGTGAACAGGGGAACCGGGGAGCTGTTTTTT. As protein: CSVNRGTGELFF.